The clone carrying this T cell receptor beta chain showed up just a few times. What it binds is unknown. This sample was taken from a study of early T cells in non-severe SARS-CoV-2 infection. Study overall: Sequencing was performed on bulk RNA from unsorted whole blood, leaving chains unpaired. Broader study findings: Reliance on VDJdb matching favored anti-spike CD8 responses; private and CD4 specificities were missed.

Attachment of unique molecular identifiers was made to individual cDNA molecules. One entry per CDR3 protein results from TCRdb running MiXCR on the 5' RACE reads. The data show about 55,000 distinct CDR3 sequences, less than 9.5% seen once. The junction had 6 bases not matched to a gene; V was cut back by 8 bases and J by 0 bases. Germline V gives CDR1 SNHLY, CDR2 FYNNEI. CDR3 length: 15 residues. This rearrangement joins TRBV2 to TRBJ2-3, with 9 bases lining up with TRBD2. The receptor comes from an adult who was a healthcare worker with PCR-confirmed SARS-CoV-2 infection or an uninfected control (not recorded which). Sequencing input: whole blood. The CDR3 coding sequence is TGTGCCAGCCTCCCCCTAGCGGGGAGCACAGATACGCAGTATTTT. Protein sequence: CASLPLAGSTDTQYF.